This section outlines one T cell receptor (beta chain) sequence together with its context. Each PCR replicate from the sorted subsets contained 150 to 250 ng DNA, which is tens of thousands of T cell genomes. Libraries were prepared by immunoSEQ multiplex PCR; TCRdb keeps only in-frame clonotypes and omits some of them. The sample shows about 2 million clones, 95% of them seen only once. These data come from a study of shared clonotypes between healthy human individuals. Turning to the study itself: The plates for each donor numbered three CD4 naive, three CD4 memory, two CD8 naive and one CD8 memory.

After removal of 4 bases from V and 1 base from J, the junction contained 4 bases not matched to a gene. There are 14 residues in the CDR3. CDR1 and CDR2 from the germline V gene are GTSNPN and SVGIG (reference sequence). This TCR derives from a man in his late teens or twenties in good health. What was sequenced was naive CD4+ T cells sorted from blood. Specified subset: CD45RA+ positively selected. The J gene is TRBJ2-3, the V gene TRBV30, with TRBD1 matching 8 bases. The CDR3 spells CAWIKGQGTDTQYF. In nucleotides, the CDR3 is TGTGCCTGGATCAAGGGACAGGGCACAGATACGCAGTATTTT. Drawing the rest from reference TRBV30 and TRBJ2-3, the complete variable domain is SQTIHQWPATLVQPVGSPLSLECTVEGTSNPNLYWYRQAAGRGLQLLFYSVGIGQISSEVPQNLSASRPQDRQFILSSKKLLLSDSGFYLCAWIKGQGTDTQYFGPGTRLTVL.